This TCR beta chain was obtained from a study of T cell repertoires in cytomegalovirus infection. Study context: Both CMV infection and a matching HLA type were indicated by public TCR beta signatures. Study conclusions and caveats: Dominating the ex vivo response were HLA-C-restricted CMV-specific TCR beta clonotypes.

This clonotype appeared many times. Antigen specificity is unknown. TCRdb re-called the reads with MiXCR, one entry per CDR3 protein. The sample holds roughly 500,000 distinct CDR3 sequences; 16% are singletons and the top ten take around 25%. Trimming took off 1 base at V and 1 base at J, with 7 bases between the two ends. Germline V gene lookup returns CDR1 MGHRA and CDR2 YSYEKL. CDR3 length: 14 amino acids. The sequencing sample was made of CD8+ T cells from PBMCs. This sequence was found in a human donor in good health (CMV status not recorded). Some clones in this sample may be carry-over from other donors' samples. The V and J genes are TRBV4-1 and TRBJ1-1; D is uncertain. The CDR3 spells CASSQGKQNTEAFF. The CDR3 DNA reads TGCGCCAGCAGCCAAGGAAAACAGAACACTGAAGCTTTCTTT.